This T cell receptor beta chain was documented in a study of T cell changes during pregnancy in multiple sclerosis. Measured with immunoSEQ multiplex PCR; TCRdb has only the in-frame clones, and not every one. The sample holds some 52,000 clones, approximately 92% seen once. The TCR comes from a female donor with multiple sclerosis, enrolled in a pregnancy study. The sample consisted of CD4+ T cells from peripheral blood mononuclear cells, taken in the third trimester of pregnancy.

The CDR3 DNA reads TGCGCCAGCAGCTTGGGCCCCCGGGGGACGAACACTGAAGCTTTCTTT. Encoded protein: CASSLGPRGTNTEAFF. The chain links TRBV5-1 to TRBJ1-1; D is possibly TRBD1 (5 bases). V was shortened by 0 bases and J by 1 base, with 13 bases between the two germline ends. CDR3 size: 16 residues. Germline lookup yields CDR1 SGHRS and CDR2 YFSETQ.